Described below is a single TCR beta chain sequence and its context. Its specificity is unknown. These data come from a study of cytomegalovirus exposure and HLA in healthy donors. Amplification used 60 Vbeta primers and 13 Jbeta primers. Assay used: immunoSEQ multiplex PCR; TCRdb lists only in-frame clones, some missing. The repertoire holds 150,000 to 250,000 clones, with roughly 85% as singletons. The donors, nominally healthy at sampling, likely had unrecorded immune exposures. Regarding the study as a whole: Reportedly, fewer N-insertions than the approximately 700-donor mean appeared in an Asian-associated ancestry cluster in a later analysis. Among immune exposure information, only CMV serostatus was available.

Germline CDR1 is SGHDT and CDR2 is YYEEEE. V lost 3 bases and J lost 4; bases outside the gene matches: 8. This CDR3 has 17 residues. The chain carries TRBV5-6 and TRBJ1-3; 12 nucleotides match TRBD1. The source is a woman in her 50s in good health and CMV-seronegative. Input material: PBMCs. CDR3 coding DNA: TGTGCCAGCAGCTCGAGAGGGACAGGGGGCTCAGGAAACACCATATATTTT. The encoded protein is CASSSRGTGGSGNTIYF.